This T cell receptor (beta chain) was identified during a study of spatial heterogeneity in lung cancer. In the study overall: Each unique TCR and UMI combination was seen more than ten times on average in raw reads.

The germline V and J ends were trimmed by 4 bases and 5 bases, with 14 bases remaining between them. This CDR3 contains 15 residues. The germline gives CDR1 KGHDR, CDR2 SFDVKD. Time point noted: sample taken at primary tumor resection. Unsorted tumor, nontumor lung tissue or cryopreserved PBMC supplied the whole RNA. This clonotype was observed at least ten times. TCRdb independently ran MiXCR on the 5' RACE reads; one entry per CDR3 protein. Altogether some 70,000 distinct CDR3 sequences are present, about an eighth being singletons, with the ten largest covering roughly 7%. Sequenced material: PBMCs, taken at surgery. V and J are TRBV24-1 and TRBJ2-1; D possibly corresponds to TRBD1 (6 bases). The sequence derives from a male donor with early-stage non-small cell lung cancer. The CDR3 DNA follows: TGTGCCACCAGTGAATCTGGGGGCCTAAACAATGAGCAGTTCTTC. Translation gives CATSESGGLNNEQFF.